The source of this T cell receptor (beta chain) is a study of T-cell memory formation after mild COVID-19. Trimming shortened V by 5 bases and J by 0 bases, and 21 bases separated the two germline ends. The CDR3 loop spans 18 amino acids. The germline V gene encodes CDR1 SEHNR and CDR2 FQNEAQ (reference sequence). Regarding this clonotype: Its target is unknown.

Whole-study findings and limits: Second-wave clones peaking on day 37 lacked confirmed SARS-CoV-2 specificity. Detection of some responders pre-infection suggested pre-existing cross-reactive memory T cells participated.

A 5'RACE reaction primed in the constant segment made cDNA libraries of TCR alpha and TCR beta, and these carried sample barcodes and UMIs. From the 5' RACE reads, TCRdb called clonotypes with MiXCR, one entry per CDR3 protein. Of almost 350,000 distinct CDR3 sequences listed, less than 25% are singletons. Sample: PBMCs or a T cell subset sorted from them (not recorded which). The clonotype originates from a man between 18 and 35 years old who had mild COVID-19 (a few samples of this study predate the infection). Cell type and time point are not known. V usage is TRBV7-9 and J usage is TRBJ2-3; D call uncertain. CDR3 DNA sequence: TGTGCCAGCAGCCCGTCGACATCCACCAAGACTAGCACAGATACGCAGTATTTT. Encoded protein: CASSPSTSTKTSTDTQYF.